This TCR beta chain was sequenced for a study of regulatory T cells in long-lasting Graves disease. As for time point: persistent/refractory GD, antithyroid drugs over 5 years with positive TRAb. RNA from PBMCs was the source of the TCR library. At least ten counts were recorded for this clonotype. The length of the CDR3 is 14 residues. V gave up 5 bases and J gave up 5 bases; unmatched junction bases: 9. Germline V gives CDR1 SEHNR, CDR2 FQNEAQ (reference sequence). The TCR beta library used iRepertoire HTBI primers with Arm-PCR amplification of CDR3. TCRdb re-called the multiplex PCR reads through MiXCR, storing one row per CDR3 protein. This sample has 400,000 to 500,000 distinct CDR3 sequences; about 20% occur once, and the top ten carry roughly 8%.

V gene TRBV7-9 combines with J gene TRBJ2-7; 7 bases are a match to TRBD1. Specimen: peripheral blood mononuclear cells (PBMCs), collected when the disease was refractory, from a patient treated with antithyroid drugs. The receptor's source is a female donor with Graves disease. CDR3 sequence: CASSPTGTSDEQYF. DNA for the CDR3: TGTGCCAGCAGCCCGACAGGGACCTCTGACGAGCAGTACTTC.